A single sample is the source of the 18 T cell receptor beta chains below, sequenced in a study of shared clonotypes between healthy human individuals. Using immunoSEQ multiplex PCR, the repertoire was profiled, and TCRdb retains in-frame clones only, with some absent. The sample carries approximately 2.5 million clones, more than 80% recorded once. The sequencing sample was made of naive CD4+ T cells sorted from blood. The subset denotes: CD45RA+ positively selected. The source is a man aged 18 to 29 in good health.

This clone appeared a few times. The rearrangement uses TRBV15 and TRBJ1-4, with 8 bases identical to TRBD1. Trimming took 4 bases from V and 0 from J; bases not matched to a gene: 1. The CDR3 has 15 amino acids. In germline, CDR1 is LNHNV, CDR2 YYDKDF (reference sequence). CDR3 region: CATSMGQATNEKLFF. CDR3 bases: TGTGCCACCAGCATGGGACAGGCAACTAATGAAAAACTGTTTTTT.

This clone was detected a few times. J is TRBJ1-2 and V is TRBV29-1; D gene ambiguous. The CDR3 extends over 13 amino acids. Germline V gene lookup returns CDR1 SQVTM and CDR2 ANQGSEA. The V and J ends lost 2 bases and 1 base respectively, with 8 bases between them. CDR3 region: CSVETADNYGYTF. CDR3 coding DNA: TGCAGCGTTGAAACGGCGGATAACTATGGCTACACCTTC.

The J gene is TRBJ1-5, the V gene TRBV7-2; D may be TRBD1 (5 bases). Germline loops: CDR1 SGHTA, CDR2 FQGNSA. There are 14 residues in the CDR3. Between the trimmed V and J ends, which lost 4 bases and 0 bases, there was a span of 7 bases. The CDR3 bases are TGTGCCAGCAGCTCGGGGGGTAGCAATCAGCCCCAGCATTTT. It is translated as CASSSGGSNQPQHF. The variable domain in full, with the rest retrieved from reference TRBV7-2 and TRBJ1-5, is GAGVSQSPSNKVTEKGKDVELRCDPISGHTALYWYRQSLGQGLEFLIYFQGNSAPDKSGLPSDRFSAERTGGSVSTLTIQRTQQEDSAVYLCASSSGGSNQPQHFGDGTRLSIL.

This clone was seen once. The CDR3 DNA sequence: TGTGCCAGCTCACCACCTCTGACCGCCTACAATGAGCAGTTCTTC. Translated, it gives CASSPPLTAYNEQFF. V gene TRBV18 combines with J gene TRBJ2-1; D gene ambiguous. CDR1 is KGHSH, CDR2 LQKENI, per germline. The CDR3 is 15 amino acids. The V and J ends lost 0 bases and 2 bases respectively, with 8 bases between them.

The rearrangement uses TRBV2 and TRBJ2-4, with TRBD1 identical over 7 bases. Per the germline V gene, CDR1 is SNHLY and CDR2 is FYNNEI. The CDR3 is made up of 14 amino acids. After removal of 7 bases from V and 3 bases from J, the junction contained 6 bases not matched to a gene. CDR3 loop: CASTTGLGKNIQYF. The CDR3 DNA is TGTGCCAGCACGACAGGGTTAGGCAAAAACATTCAGTACTTC. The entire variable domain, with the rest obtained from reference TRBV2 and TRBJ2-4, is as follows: EPEVTQTPSHQVTQMGQEVILRCVPISNHLYFYWYRQILGQKVEFLVSFYNNEISEKSEIFDDQFSVERPDGSNFTLKIRSTKLEDSAMYFCASTTGLGKNIQYFGAGTRLSVL.

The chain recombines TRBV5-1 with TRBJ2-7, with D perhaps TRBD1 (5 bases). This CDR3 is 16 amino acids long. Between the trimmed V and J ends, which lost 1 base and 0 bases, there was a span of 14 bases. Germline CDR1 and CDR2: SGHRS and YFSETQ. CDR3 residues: CASSLWKGSSSYEQYF. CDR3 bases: TGCGCCAGCAGCTTGTGGAAGGGGTCCAGCTCCTACGAGCAGTACTTC.

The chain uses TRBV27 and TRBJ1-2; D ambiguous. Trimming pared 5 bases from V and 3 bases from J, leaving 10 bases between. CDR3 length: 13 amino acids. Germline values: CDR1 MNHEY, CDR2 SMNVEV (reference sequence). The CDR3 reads CASSLTRDYGYTF. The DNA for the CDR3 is TGTGCCAGCAGTCTCACGAGGGACTATGGCTACACCTTC.

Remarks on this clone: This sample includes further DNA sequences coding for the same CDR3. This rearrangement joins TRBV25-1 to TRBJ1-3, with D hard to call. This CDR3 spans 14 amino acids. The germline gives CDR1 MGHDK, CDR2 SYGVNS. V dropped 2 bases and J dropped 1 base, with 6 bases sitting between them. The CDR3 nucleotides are TGTGCCAGCAGTGAAACCGGGTCTGGAAACACCATATATTTT. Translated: CASSETGSGNTIYF.

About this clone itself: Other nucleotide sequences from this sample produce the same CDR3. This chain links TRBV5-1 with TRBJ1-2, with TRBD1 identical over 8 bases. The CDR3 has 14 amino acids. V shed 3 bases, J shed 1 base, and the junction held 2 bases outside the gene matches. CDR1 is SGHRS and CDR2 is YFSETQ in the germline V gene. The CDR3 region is CASSSGQGNYGYTF. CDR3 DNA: TGCGCCAGCAGCTCTGGACAGGGTAACTATGGCTACACCTTC.

CDR3 nucleotide sequence: TGTGCCAGCAGTGAATTTAGCAGATACACCGGGGAGCTGTTTTTT. This sequence encodes CASSEFSRYTGELFF. The chain employs TRBV25-1 and TRBJ2-2; the D is unclear. The CDR3 has 15 amino acids. Germline V gene data show CDR1 as MGHDK and CDR2 as SYGVNS. The ends were cut back, 1 base at V and 3 bases at J, with 9 bases in the middle.

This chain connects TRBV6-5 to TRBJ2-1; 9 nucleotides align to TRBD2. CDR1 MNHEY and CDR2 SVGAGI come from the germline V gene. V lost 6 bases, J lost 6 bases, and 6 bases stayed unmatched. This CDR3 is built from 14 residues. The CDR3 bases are TGTGCCAGCAGCCCAAGACTAGCGGCCAATGAGCAGTTCTTC. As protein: CASSPRLAANEQFF.

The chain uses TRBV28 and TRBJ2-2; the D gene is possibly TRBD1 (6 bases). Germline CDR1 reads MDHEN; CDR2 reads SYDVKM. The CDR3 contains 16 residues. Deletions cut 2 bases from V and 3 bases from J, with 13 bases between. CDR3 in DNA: TGTGCCAGCAGTTTAGTACCAGGGGCTGACACCGGGGAGCTGTTTTTT. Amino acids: CASSLVPGADTGELFF.

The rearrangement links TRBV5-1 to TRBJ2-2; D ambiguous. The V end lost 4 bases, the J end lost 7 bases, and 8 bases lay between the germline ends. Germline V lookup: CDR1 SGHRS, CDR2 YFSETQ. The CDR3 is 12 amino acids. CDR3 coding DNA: TGCGCCAGCAGCGCCGAGGTCGGGGAGCTGTTTTTT. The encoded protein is CASSAEVGELFF.

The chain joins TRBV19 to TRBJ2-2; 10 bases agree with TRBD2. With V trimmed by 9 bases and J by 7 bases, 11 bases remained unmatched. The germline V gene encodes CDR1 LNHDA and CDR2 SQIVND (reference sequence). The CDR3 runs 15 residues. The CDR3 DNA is TGTGCCAGCAAGACCGGGACTAGCGAGAACGGGGAGCTGTTTTTT. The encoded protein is CASKTGTSENGELFF.

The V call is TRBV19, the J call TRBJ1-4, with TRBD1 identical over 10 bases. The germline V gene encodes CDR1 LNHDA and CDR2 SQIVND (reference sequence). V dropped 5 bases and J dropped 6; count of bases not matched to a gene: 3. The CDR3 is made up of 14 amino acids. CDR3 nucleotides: TGTGCCAGTAGTCCGGGACAGGGGTATGAAAAACTGTTTTTT. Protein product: CASSPGQGYEKLFF.

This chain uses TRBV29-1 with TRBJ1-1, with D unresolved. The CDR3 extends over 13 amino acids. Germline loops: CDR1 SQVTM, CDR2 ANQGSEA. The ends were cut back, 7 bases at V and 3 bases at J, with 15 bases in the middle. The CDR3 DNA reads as TGCAGCGGTGCTTTAGGGTCGGACACTGAAGCTTTCTTT. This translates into CSGALGSDTEAFF.

CDR3 loop: CASSVHVFSGGEQYF. In DNA, the CDR3 is TGTGCCAGCAGTGTGCATGTCTTCTCCGGGGGCGAGCAGTACTTC. The V call is TRBV2, the J call TRBJ2-7, with D tentatively TRBD2 (6 bases). The V end was cut by 4 bases, the J end by 6 bases, with 19 bases between. This CDR3 region has 15 residues. Germline assignment: CDR1 SNHLY and CDR2 FYNNEI.

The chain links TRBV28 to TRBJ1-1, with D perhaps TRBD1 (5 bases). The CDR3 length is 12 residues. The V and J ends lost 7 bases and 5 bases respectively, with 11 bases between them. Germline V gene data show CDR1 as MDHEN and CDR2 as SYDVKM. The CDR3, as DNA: TGTGCCAGCATAGCTGGGGGAACTGAAGCTTTCTTT. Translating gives CASIAGGTEAFF.